This T cell receptor (beta chain) comes out of a study of shared clonotypes between healthy human individuals. Background on the study: A couple of women and three men aged 18 to 49 made up the donors.

Investigators spread the genomic DNA of each subset evenly over several immunoSEQ plates. The assay was immunoSEQ multiplex PCR, and TCRdb's table has in-frame clones only and misses some. This sample has more than 1,200,000 clones, with approximately 98.5% found just once. J was trimmed by 7 bases and V by 4 bases; bases with no gene match: 11. Germline values: CDR1 MNHGY, CDR2 SVAAGI. This CDR3 is built from 17 residues. Study results and caveats: In the sorted subsets, rarefaction showed sequencing was incomplete despite large depth. The sole specimen, blood, was sampled, and tissue repertoires likely differ.

Only one count was recorded for this clone. Antigen specificity is unknown. This chain uses TRBV6-9 with TRBJ2-1; 12 bases line up with TRBD2. This receptor was obtained from a man in his thirties or forties in good health. Material for sequencing was naive CD4+ T cells sorted from blood. Specified subset: CD45RA+ positively selected. CDR3: CASSSKLGLAGPNEQFF. The CDR3 DNA sequence: TGTGCCAGCAGTTCTAAACTCGGACTAGCGGGACCGAATGAGCAGTTCTTC.